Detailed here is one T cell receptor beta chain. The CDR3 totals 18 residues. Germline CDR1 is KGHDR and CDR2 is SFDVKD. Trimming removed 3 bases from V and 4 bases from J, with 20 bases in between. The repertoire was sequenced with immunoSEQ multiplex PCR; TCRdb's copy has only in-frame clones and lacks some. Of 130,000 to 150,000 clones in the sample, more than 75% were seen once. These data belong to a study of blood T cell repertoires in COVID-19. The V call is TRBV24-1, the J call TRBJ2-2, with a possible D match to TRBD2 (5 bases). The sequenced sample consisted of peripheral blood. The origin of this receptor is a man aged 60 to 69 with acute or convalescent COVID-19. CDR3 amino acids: CATSDDGIRSTGTGELFF. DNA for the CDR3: TGTGCCACCAGTGATGACGGGATCCGCTCCACCGGCACCGGGGAGCTGTTTTTT.